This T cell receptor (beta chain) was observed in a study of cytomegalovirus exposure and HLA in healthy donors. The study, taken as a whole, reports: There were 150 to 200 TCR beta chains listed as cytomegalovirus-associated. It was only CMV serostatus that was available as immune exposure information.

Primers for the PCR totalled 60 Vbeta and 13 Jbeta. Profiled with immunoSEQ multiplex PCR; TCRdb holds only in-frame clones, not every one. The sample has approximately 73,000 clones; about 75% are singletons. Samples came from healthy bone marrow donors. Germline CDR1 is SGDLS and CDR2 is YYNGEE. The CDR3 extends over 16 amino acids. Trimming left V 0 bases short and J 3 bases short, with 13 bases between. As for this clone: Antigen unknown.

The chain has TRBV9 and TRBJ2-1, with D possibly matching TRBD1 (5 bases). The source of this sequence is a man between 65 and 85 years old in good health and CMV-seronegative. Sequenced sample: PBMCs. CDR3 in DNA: TGTGCCAGCAGCGTAGAGGGGCAAACAGACTACAATGAGCAGTTCTTC. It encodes CASSVEGQTDYNEQFF.